Listed here are 28 T cell receptor beta chains from one sample, sequenced in a study of cytomegalovirus exposure and HLA in healthy donors. The PCR had 60 Vbeta and 13 Jbeta primers. Libraries were prepared by immunoSEQ multiplex PCR; TCRdb keeps only in-frame clonotypes and omits some of them. The profile covers around 230,000 clones, with around 78% appearing a single time and more than 0.45% taken by the ten largest. The sequencing input was PBMCs. These receptor sequences come from a boy younger than 18 in good health and CMV-seronegative.

The gene calls are TRBV6-1 and TRBJ1-4; D is undetermined. The length of the CDR3 is 14 residues. In germline, CDR1 is MNHNS, CDR2 SASEGT. With 2 bases removed from V and 8 bases from J, the gap between germline ends came to 12 bases. The CDR3 spells CASSERTLGEKLFF. In nucleotides, the CDR3 is TGTGCCAGCAGTGAACGGACTCTTGGGGAAAAACTGTTTTTT.

V and J are TRBV30 and TRBJ1-1, with no clear D. V was cut by 2 bases and J by 5 bases, with 9 bases left in between. The CDR3 loop spans 12 amino acids. Germline values: CDR1 GTSNPN, CDR2 SVGIG (reference sequence). Here the CDR3 reads CAWSFPGTEAFF. In DNA, the CDR3 is TGTGCCTGGAGTTTTCCCGGTACTGAAGCTTTCTTT.

This sequence joins TRBV10-3 and TRBJ1-1; the D gene is possibly TRBD1 (6 bases). This CDR3 has 16 residues. The V end was cut by 4 bases, the J end by 4 bases, with 19 bases between. CDR1 ENHRY and CDR2 SYGVKD come from the germline V gene. CDR3: CAISVDRSDSSTEAFF. DNA for the CDR3: TGTGCCATCAGTGTCGACAGGTCGGACAGCAGCACTGAAGCTTTCTTT.

The chain couples TRBV11-1 to TRBJ1-1; D unresolved. Per the germline V gene, CDR1 is SGHAT and CDR2 is FQDESV (reference sequence). This CDR3 has 13 residues. The V and J ends lost 5 bases and 4 bases respectively, with 11 bases between them. For the CDR3, the DNA is TGTGCCAGCAGCCTATATAGATTCACTGAAGCTTTCTTT. Encoded protein: CASSLYRFTEAFF.

This clone was found a few times. V and J are TRBV6-1 and TRBJ1-5, with TRBD1 as a possible D gene (6 bases). The CDR3 consists of 14 residues. Trimming cost V 4 bases and J 7 bases, with 14 bases left between them. The germline CDR1 and CDR2 sequences are MNHNS and SASEGT. The CDR3 nucleotides are TGTGCCAGCAGTGGGGGGGGGCTCGAACAGCCCCAGCATTTT. It is translated as CASSGGGLEQPQHF.

This clone has only a few counts. The chain employs TRBV25-1 and TRBJ2-2, with D possibly TRBD2 on 5 matching bases. Germline V CDR1 and CDR2: MGHDK, SYGVNS. The V end lost 4 bases, the J end lost 3 bases, and 18 bases lay between the germline ends. The CDR3 length is 17 residues. The CDR3, as DNA: TGTGCCAGCAGTGGGAGTAGCGTGGCTCCATACACCGGGGAGCTGTTTTTT. Amino acid sequence: CASSGSSVAPYTGELFF. Complete variable domain (other parts from reference TRBV25-1 and TRBJ2-2): EADIYQTPRYLVIGTGKKITLECSQTMGHDKMYWYQQDPGMELHLIHYSYGVNSTEKGDLSSESTVSRIRTEHFPLTLESARPSHTSQYLCASSGSSVAPYTGELFFGEGSRLTVL.

This sequence joins TRBV5-1 and TRBJ1-6, with D possibly TRBD1 on 6 matching bases. Germline CDR1 SGHRS, CDR2 YFSETQ. The V gene lost 0 bases and the J gene lost 5 bases, with 18 bases spanning the gap. This CDR3 is built from 18 residues. Written as DNA, the CDR3 is TGCGCCAGCAGCTTGGGGACAGCTGAGACGCTTAATAATTCACCCCTCCACTTT. Protein: CASSLGTAETLNNSPLHF.

This sequence joins TRBV4-1 and TRBJ1-5, with TRBD1 identical over 7 bases. Per the germline V gene, CDR1 is MGHRA and CDR2 is YSYEKL. The V and J ends lost 4 bases and 4 bases, in that order; junction bases with no gene match: 10. The CDR3 runs to 16 residues. The CDR3 DNA follows: TGCGCCAGCAGCCGGCAGGGGGGCTGGGGTAATCAGCCCCAGCATTTT. This codes for CASSRQGGWGNQPQHF.

The chain combines TRBV6-5 with TRBJ2-3; perhaps TRBD1 as D (5 bases). Per the germline V gene, CDR1 is MNHEY and CDR2 is SVGAGI. The CDR3 consists of 14 residues. V lost 7 bases and J 8 bases, leaving 19 bases between the germline ends. The CDR3 loop is CASTSSSGWSTQYF. The CDR3 nucleotides read TGTGCCAGCACATCCTCATCAGGGTGGTCTACGCAGTATTTT.

This clone has just one count. The V gene is TRBV4-1, the J gene TRBJ1-2; D remains unclear. Germline V gene sequence: CDR1 MGHRA, CDR2 YSYEKL. This CDR3 region has 14 residues. The V and J ends lost 0 bases and 9 bases respectively, with 14 bases between them. DNA for the CDR3: TGCGCCAGCAGCCAAGATGGTAAGGAGAGGAGCTACACCTTC. Translation gives CASSQDGKERSYTF.

The V and J genes are TRBV9 and TRBJ2-3; weak D call: TRBD2 (5 bases). Trimming took off 0 bases at V and 2 bases at J, with 10 bases between the two ends. The germline V gene has CDR1 SGDLS and CDR2 YYNGEE. The CDR3 runs 15 residues. This CDR3 reads CASSVGVLATDTQYF. The CDR3 DNA reads TGTGCCAGCAGCGTAGGGGTCCTAGCCACAGATACGCAGTATTTT.

The rearrangement joins TRBV6-5 to TRBJ1-5; maybe TRBD1 (5 bases). The length of the CDR3 is 13 residues. The germline V gene has CDR1 MNHEY and CDR2 SVGAGI. V lost 7 bases, J lost 4 bases, and 11 bases lay in between. CDR3 residues: CASTPGLNQPQHF. In DNA form, the CDR3 reads TGTGCCAGCACACCAGGGCTGAATCAGCCCCAGCATTTT.

V is TRBV27 and J is TRBJ2-3; the D is unclear. Trimming shortened V by 2 bases and J by 6 bases, and 9 bases separated the two germline ends. There are 13 residues in the CDR3. Germline values: CDR1 MNHEY, CDR2 SMNVEV (reference sequence). CDR3 amino acids: CASSLVARDTQYF. CDR3 nucleotide sequence: TGTGCCAGCAGTTTAGTCGCCAGGGATACGCAGTATTTT.

The V and J genes are TRBV7-9 and TRBJ2-7; TRBD2 agrees at 8 bases. Unmatched junction bases numbered 6, after V lost 1 base and J lost 1 base. The CDR3 covers 16 residues. CDR1 and CDR2 from the germline V gene are SEHNR and FQNEAQ (reference sequence). CDR3 DNA sequence: TGTGCCAGCAGCTTAGTTAGGCTAGCGGGTTCCTACGAGCAGTACTTC. This codes for CASSLVRLAGSYEQYF.

V and J are TRBV30 and TRBJ1-3; D is unresolved. Looked up from germline, CDR1 is GTSNPN and CDR2 is SVGIG (reference sequence). Trimming took off 0 bases at V and 2 bases at J, with 11 bases between the two ends. This CDR3 spans 15 amino acids. The CDR3 DNA is TGTGCCTGGAGTGTACGGCAGACAACTGGAAACACCATATATTTT. Protein sequence: CAWSVRQTTGNTIYF.

This clone was picked up a small number of times. Germline is not matched at one junction end, which may reflect a read error. This chain joins TRBV5-1 and TRBJ1-2; 9 bases are shared with TRBD1. The CDR3 contains 11 residues. Germline V gene sequence: CDR1 SGHRS, CDR2 YFSETQ. As DNA, the CDR3 is TGCGCCAGCAGCTTGGGGACAGGGGTCTCCTTC. Amino acid sequence: CASSLGTGVSF.

The chain couples TRBV5-1 to TRBJ1-1; D remains ambiguous. Trimming left V 3 bases short and J 2 bases short, with 5 bases between. CDR3 length equals 12 residues. The germline CDR1 and CDR2 sequences are SGHRS and YFSETQ. The CDR3 sequence is CASSSRNTEAFF. In nucleotides, the CDR3 is TGCGCCAGCAGCTCGAGAAACACTGAAGCTTTCTTT.

The sample holds one count of this clone. The genes are TRBV5-4 and TRBJ2-1, with 7 bases lining up with TRBD2. Per the germline V gene, CDR1 is SGHNT and CDR2 is YYREEE (reference sequence). The CDR3 covers 15 residues. With 1 base clipped from V and 2 bases from J, the junction kept 3 bases outside the gene matches. The CDR3 spells CASSLKRETYNEQFF. The CDR3 DNA reads as TGTGCCAGCAGCTTGAAGCGGGAAACCTACAATGAGCAGTTCTTC.

The chain has TRBV5-1 and TRBJ1-3; 8 nucleotides align to TRBD1. Germline V lookup: CDR1 SGHRS, CDR2 YFSETQ. The trim removed 1 base at V and 4 bases at J, leaving 4 bases unmatched. The CDR3 has 15 amino acids. DNA for the CDR3: TGCGCCAGCAGCTTGACAGGGGGAGAAGGAAACACCATATATTTT. Translating it yields CASSLTGGEGNTIYF.

Notes on this clone: One end of the junction fails to match germline, which may point to a read error. The chain couples TRBV7-9 to TRBJ2-7; D remains ambiguous. This CDR3 has 12 amino acids. CDR1 and CDR2 (germline): SEHNR, FQNEAQ (reference sequence). CDR3: CSSSLLTYEQYF. In nucleotides, the CDR3 is TGTTCCAGCAGCCTTCTTACCTACGAGCAGTACTTC.

The V call is TRBV29-1, the J call TRBJ1-1; D is undetermined. V shed 3 bases and J shed 5 bases, with 7 bases lying between them. The germline V gene encodes CDR1 SQVTM and CDR2 ANQGSEA. CDR3 length: 11 amino acids. As DNA, the CDR3 is TGCAGCGTTGATCTCGGGACTGAAGCTTTCTTT. Encoded protein: CSVDLGTEAFF.

The rearrangement joins TRBV19 to TRBJ1-3, with D perhaps matching TRBD1 (5 bases). V was trimmed by 3 bases and J by 4 bases, leaving 10 bases between them. CDR1 is LNHDA and CDR2 is SQIVND in the germline V gene (reference sequence). The CDR3 is 14 amino acids. The CDR3 loop reads CASSIGGPGNTIYF. In DNA form, the CDR3 reads TGTGCCAGTAGTATCGGGGGACCAGGAAACACCATATATTTT.

The genes are TRBV29-1 and TRBJ1-1; TRBD1 might be the D (6 bases). This CDR3 region has 13 residues. Germline loops: CDR1 SQVTM, CDR2 ANQGSEA. The V and J ends lost 3 bases and 2 bases respectively, with 10 bases between them. CDR3 protein: CSVDAGANTEAFF. CDR3 nucleotide sequence: TGCAGCGTTGATGCGGGGGCAAACACTGAAGCTTTCTTT.

The V and J genes are TRBV5-6 and TRBJ2-3, with a tentative D call TRBD1 (5 bases). Germline lookup yields CDR1 SGHDT and CDR2 YYEEEE. V lost 4 bases and J lost 2, with 11 bases in between. This CDR3 region has 14 residues. CDR3 region: CASSDRGTTDTQYF. In DNA form, the CDR3 reads TGTGCCAGCAGCGATAGGGGCACCACAGATACGCAGTATTTT.

This chain links TRBV6-5 with TRBJ2-7, with TRBD2 matching 7 bases. This CDR3 is built from 15 residues. The junction had 13 bases not matched to a gene; V was cut back by 6 bases and J by 5 bases. Germline V gene sequence: CDR1 MNHEY, CDR2 SVGAGI. The CDR3 DNA is TGTGCCAGCAGGGGCGGGAGAATGGCTTGGAACGAGCAGTACTTC. Its protein is CASRGGRMAWNEQYF.

The gene calls are TRBV5-1 and TRBJ2-1; a weak D match, TRBD2 (6 bases). Germline V gene lookup returns CDR1 SGHRS and CDR2 YFSETQ. The CDR3 has 14 amino acids. The V and J ends lost 5 bases and 7 bases respectively, with 16 bases between them. The CDR3 reads CASSWRDAGNEQFF. CDR3 bases: TGCGCCAGCAGTTGGCGGGATGCGGGAAATGAGCAGTTCTTC. Supplemented by reference TRBV5-1 and TRBJ2-1, the full variable domain reads KAGVTQTPRYLIKTRGQQVTLSCSPISGHRSVSWYQQTPGQGLQFLFEYFSETQRNKGNFPGRFSGRQFSNSRSEMNVSTLELGDSALYLCASSWRDAGNEQFFGPGTRLTVL.

The chain carries TRBV18 and TRBJ1-2; 9 bases are a match to TRBD1. The CDR3 spans 16 residues. After removal of 0 bases from V and 5 bases from J, the junction contained 7 bases not matched to a gene. CDR1 and CDR2 (germline): KGHSH, LQKENI. This CDR3 reads CASSPPGTGRSYGYTF. In DNA form, the CDR3 reads TGTGCCAGCTCACCACCCGGGACAGGGAGGTCGTATGGCTACACCTTC.

The chain joins TRBV2 to TRBJ1-4, with D unclear. In germline, CDR1 is SNHLY, CDR2 FYNNEI. Trimming pared 0 bases from V and 8 bases from J, leaving 16 bases between. The CDR3 is 16 residues long. CDR3 in DNA: TGTGCCAGCAGTGAAGCGCTTGGGGAGGCGGCAGAAAAACTGTTTTTT. Residues: CASSEALGEAAEKLFF. The full variable domain, in which reference TRBV2 and TRBJ1-4 provide the parts outside the CDR3, is EPEVTQTPSHQVTQMGQEVILRCVPISNHLYFYWYRQILGQKVEFLVSFYNNEISEKSEIFDDQFSVERPDGSNFTLKIRSTKLEDSAMYFCASSEALGEAAEKLFFGSGTQLSVL.